This TCR beta chain was sequenced in a study of blood T cell repertoires in COVID-19. Study as a whole: Specimens from acute and convalescent COVID-19 originated in the United States, Italy and Spain. PBMCs, B-cell-depleted T cells, or T cells were the source of the cDNA or gDNA that made up the material.

Germline V gene sequence: CDR1 SGHTA, CDR2 FQGTGA. The CDR3 loop spans 17 amino acids. With 1 base removed from V and 4 bases from J, the gap between germline ends came to 16 bases. Authors' data handling: Researchers report that nucleated cell counts were estimated from reference gene primer amplification. This table comes from immunoSEQ multiplex PCR, and its TCRdb copy is limited to in-frame clones, with some not included. For V, J and clone size, that table is used; D and trimming come from the DNA. The data show 89,000 or so clones, with over 75% seen just once and 9.5% to 15% held by the top ten.

The rearrangement uses TRBV7-3 and TRBJ2-2, with D possibly being TRBD2 (6 bases). The sample comprised peripheral blood. The source of this sequence is a human donor in a cohort sampled during active COVID-19. CDR3 sequence (DNA): TGTGCCAGCAGCTTAATCGCGGCAGCGCGGGGCACCGGGGAGCTGTTTTTT. This encodes CASSLIAAARGTGELFF.